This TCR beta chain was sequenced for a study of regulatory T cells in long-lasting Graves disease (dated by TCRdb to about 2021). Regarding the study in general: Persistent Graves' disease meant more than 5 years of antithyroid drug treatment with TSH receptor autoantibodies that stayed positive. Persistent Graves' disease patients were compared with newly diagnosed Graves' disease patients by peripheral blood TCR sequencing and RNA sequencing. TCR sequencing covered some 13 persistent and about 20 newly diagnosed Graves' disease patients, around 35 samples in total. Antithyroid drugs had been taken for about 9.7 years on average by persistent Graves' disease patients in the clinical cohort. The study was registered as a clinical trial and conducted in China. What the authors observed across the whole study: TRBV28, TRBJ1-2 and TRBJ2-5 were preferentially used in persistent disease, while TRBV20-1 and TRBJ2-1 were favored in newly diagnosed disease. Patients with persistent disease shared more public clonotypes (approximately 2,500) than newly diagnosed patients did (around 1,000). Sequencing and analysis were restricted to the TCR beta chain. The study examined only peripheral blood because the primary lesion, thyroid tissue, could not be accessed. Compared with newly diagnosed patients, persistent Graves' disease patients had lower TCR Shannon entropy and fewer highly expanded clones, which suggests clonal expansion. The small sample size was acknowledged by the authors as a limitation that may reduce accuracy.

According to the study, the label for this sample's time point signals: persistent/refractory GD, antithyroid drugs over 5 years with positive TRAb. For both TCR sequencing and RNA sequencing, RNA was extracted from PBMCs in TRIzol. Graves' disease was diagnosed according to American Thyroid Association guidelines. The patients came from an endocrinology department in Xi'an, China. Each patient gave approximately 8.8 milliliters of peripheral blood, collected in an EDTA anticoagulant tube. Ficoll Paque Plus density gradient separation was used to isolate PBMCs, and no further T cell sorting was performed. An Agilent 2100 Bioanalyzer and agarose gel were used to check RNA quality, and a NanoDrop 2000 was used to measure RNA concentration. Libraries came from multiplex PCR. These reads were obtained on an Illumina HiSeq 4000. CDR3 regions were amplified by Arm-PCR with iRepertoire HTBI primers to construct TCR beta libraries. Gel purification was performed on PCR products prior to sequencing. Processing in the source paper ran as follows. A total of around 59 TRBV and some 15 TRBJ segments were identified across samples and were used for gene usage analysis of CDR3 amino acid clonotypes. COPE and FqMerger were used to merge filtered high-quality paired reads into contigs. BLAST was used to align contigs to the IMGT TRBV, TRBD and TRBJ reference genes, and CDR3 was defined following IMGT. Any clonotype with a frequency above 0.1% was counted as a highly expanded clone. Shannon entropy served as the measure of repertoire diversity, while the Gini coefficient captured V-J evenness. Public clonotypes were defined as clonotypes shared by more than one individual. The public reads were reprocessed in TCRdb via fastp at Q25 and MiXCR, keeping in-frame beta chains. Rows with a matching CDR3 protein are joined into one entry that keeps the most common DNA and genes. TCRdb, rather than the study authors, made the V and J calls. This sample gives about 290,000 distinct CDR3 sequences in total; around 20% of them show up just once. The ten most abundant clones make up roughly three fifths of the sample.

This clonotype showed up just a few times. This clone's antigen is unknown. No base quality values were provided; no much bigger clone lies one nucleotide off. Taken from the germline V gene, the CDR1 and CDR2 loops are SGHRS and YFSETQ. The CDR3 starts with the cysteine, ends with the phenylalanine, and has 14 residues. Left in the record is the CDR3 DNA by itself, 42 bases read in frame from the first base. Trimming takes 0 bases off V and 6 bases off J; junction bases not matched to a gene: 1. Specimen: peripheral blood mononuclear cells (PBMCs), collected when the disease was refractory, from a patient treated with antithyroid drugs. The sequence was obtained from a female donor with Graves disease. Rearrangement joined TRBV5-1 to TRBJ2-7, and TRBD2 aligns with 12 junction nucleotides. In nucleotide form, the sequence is TGCGCCAGCAGCTTGGTACTAGCGGGAGGCGAGCAGTACTTC. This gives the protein CASSLVLAGGEQYF.